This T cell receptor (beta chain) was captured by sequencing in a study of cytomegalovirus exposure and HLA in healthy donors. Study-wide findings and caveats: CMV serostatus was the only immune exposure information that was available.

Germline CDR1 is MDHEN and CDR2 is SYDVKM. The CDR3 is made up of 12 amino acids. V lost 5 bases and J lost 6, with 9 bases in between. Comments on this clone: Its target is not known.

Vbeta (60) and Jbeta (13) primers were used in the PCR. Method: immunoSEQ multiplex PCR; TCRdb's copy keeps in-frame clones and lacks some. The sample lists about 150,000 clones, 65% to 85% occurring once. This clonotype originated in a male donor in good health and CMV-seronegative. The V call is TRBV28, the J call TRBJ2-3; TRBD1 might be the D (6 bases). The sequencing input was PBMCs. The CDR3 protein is CASSQGYDTQYF. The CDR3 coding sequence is TGTGCCAGCAGTCAGGGGTACGATACGCAGTATTTT.